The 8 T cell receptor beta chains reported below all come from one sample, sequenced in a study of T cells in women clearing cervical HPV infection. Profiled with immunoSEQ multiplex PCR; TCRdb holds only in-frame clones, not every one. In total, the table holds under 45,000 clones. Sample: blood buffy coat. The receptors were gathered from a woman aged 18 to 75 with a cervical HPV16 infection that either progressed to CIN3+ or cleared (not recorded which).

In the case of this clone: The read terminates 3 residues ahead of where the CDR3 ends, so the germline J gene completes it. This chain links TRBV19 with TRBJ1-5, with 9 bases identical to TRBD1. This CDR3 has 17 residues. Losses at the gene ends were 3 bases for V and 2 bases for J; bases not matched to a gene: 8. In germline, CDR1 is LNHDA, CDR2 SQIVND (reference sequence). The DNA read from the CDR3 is TGTGCCAGTAGTATGGGCTGGGGACAGGGACGCAATCAGCCC. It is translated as CASSMGWGQGRNQP. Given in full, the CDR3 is CASSMGWGQGRNQPQHF.

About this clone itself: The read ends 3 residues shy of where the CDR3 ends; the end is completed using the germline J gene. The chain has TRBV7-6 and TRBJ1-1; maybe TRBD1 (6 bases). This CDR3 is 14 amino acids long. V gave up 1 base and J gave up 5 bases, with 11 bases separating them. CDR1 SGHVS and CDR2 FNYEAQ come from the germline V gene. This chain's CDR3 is CASSLVSGETEAFF. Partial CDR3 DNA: TGTGCCAGCAGCTTAGTATCAGGGGAGACTGAA. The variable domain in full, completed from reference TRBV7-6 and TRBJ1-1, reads GAGVSQSPRYKVTKRGQDVALRCDPISGHVSLYWYRQALGQGPEFLTYFNYEAQQDKSGLPNDRFSAERPEGSISTLTIQRTEQRDSAMYRCASSLVSGETEAFFGQGTRLTVV.

The CDR3 sequence: CAWGRQAKGQYF. The part of the CDR3 DNA that was read is TGTGCCTGGGGAAGACAGGCAAAAGGT. The J gene is TRBJ2-4, the V gene TRBV30; the D gene is possibly TRBD1 (6 bases). The read falls 3 residues short of the CDR3 end, and the missing part is taken from the germline J gene. The CDR3 loop spans 12 amino acids. The germline V gene has CDR1 GTSNPN and CDR2 SVGIG (reference sequence).

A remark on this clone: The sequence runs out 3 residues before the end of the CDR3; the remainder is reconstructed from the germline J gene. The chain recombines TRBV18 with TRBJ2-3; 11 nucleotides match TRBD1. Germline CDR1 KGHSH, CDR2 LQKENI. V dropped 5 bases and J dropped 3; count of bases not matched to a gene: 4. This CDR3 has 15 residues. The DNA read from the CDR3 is TGTGCCAGCTCAACAGGGACAGGGGGAACAGATACG. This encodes CASSTGTGGTDT. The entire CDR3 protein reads CASSTGTGGTDTQYF.

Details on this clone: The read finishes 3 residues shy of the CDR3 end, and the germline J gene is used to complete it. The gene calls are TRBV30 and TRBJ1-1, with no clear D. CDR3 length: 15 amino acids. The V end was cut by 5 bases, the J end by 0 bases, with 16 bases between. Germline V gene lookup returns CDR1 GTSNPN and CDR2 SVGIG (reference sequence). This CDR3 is CAWDRSGRMNTEAFF. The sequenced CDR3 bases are TGTGCCTGGGATCGGAGTGGCAGGATGAACACTGAA. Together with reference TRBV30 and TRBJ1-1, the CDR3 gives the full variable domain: SQTIHQWPATLVQPVGSPLSLECTVEGTSNPNLYWYRQAAGRGLQLLFYSVGIGQISSEVPQNLSASRPQDRQFILSSKKLLLSDSGFYLCAWDRSGRMNTEAFFGQGTRLTVV.

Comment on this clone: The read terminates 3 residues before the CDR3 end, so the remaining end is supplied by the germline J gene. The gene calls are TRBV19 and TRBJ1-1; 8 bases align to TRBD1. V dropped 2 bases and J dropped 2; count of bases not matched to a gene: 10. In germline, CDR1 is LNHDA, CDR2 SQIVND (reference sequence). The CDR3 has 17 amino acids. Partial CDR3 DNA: TGTGCCAGTAGTATACCCCGACAGGGGTTTTTAAACACTGAA. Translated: CASSIPRQGFLNTE. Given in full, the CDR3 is CASSIPRQGFLNTEAFF.

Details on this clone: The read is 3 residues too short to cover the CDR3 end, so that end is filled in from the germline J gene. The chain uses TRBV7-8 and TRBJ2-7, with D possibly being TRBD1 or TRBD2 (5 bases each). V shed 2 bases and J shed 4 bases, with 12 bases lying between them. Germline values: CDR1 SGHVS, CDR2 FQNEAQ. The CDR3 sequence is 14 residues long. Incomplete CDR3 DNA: TGTGCCAGCAGCTTAATAGGCAGGGAGTACGAG. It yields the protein CASSLIGREYE. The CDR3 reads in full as CASSLIGREYEQYF.

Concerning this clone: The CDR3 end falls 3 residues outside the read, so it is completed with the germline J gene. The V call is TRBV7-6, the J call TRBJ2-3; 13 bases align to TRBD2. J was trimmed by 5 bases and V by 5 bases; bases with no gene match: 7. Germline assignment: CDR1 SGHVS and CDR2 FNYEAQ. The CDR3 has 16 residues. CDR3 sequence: CASSPRLAGGGDTQYF. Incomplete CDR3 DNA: TGTGCCAGCAGCCCCAGACTAGCGGGAGGTGGAGATACG.